This T cell receptor (beta chain) comes out of a study of T cells in Graves' hyperthyroidism and ophthalmopathy. Amplification targeted TCR beta CDR3 regions from RNA transcripts. HTBI primers were employed in a first-round RT-PCR of the TCR CDR3. One entry per CDR3 protein results from TCRdb running MiXCR on the multiplex PCR reads. Among about 500,000 distinct CDR3 sequences listed, more than 15% were seen once. Per the germline V gene, CDR1 is SQVTM and CDR2 is ANQGSEA. The length of the CDR3 is 13 residues. Trimming pared 6 bases from V and 4 bases from J, leaving 15 bases between. The clonotype comes from a woman aged 30 to 39 with Graves' ophthalmopathy. What was sequenced was blood. The rearrangement joins TRBV29-1 to TRBJ1-2, with D possibly matching TRBD1 (6 bases). The CDR3 DNA follows: TGCAGCGTGCGGGAACAGGGAGCCTATGGCTACACCTTC. It is translated as CSVREQGAYGYTF.